This TCR beta chain was retrieved from a study of T cells in Graves' hyperthyroidism and ophthalmopathy. Study information: Prior to any treatment, at the point of initial diagnosis, peripheral blood was collected.

RNA transcripts gave rise to amplified TCR beta CDR3 regions. TCR CDR3 regions were first amplified by RT-PCR with HTBI primers. TCRdb itself ran the multiplex PCR reads through MiXCR, one entry per CDR3 protein. This table has over 400,000 distinct CDR3 sequences, approximately 23% appearing once. This clonotype was obtained from a woman in her 70s with Graves' ophthalmopathy. The source material was blood.

CDR3 region: CASSEIMNLNNEQFF. The CDR3, as DNA: TGCGCCAGCAGTGAGATCATGAACCTCAACAATGAGCAGTTCTTC. The chain is built from TRBV10-2 and TRBJ2-1; unclear D gene. Germline values: CDR1 WSHSY, CDR2 SAAADI. Deletions cut 2 bases from V and 5 bases from J, with 13 bases between. CDR3 length equals 15 residues.